The 5 T cell receptor beta chains presented below share a single source sample, sequenced in a study of CD8+CD57+ T cells in acquired aplastic anemia (dated by TCRdb to the late 2010s). TCRdb shows the sequencer as Illumina HiSeq 2000. Genomic DNA served as template for TCR beta VDJ combination and CDR3 sequence profiling. TCRdb took the public reads, trimmed them with fastp at Q25, ran MiXCR for clone calling and kept in-frame beta chains. One record per CDR3 amino acid sequence lists the most common genes and DNA. Across this sample there are under 200,000 distinct CDR3 sequences, with 50% to 75% seen only once. 45% of the sample rests with the top ten. Sequenced material: sorted CD4+, CD8+, or CD8+CD57+ T cells (not recorded which) from PBMCs. These receptor sequences come from a human donor in good health.

Concerning this clonotype itself: One junction end does not reproduce the germline sequence, and a read error may be involved. The genes are TRBV10-3 and TRBJ1-4; 8 nucleotides agree with TRBD1. The CDR3 consists of 14 residues. Germline CDR1 and CDR2: ENHRY and SYGVKD. CDR3 amino acids: CASSYDRGGEKLFF. DNA for the CDR3: TGTGCCAGCAGTTACGACAGGGGAGGTGAAAAACTGTTTTTT.

The chain links TRBV7-9 to TRBJ1-1, with D uncertain. The CDR3 runs to 14 residues. CDR1 is SEHNR, CDR2 FQNEAQ, per germline (reference sequence). V lost 0 bases to trimming and J lost 0 bases, with 5 bases between them. CDR3 DNA: TGTGCCAGCAGCTTAGCACTTATGAACACTGAAGCTTTCTTT. Protein product: CASSLALMNTEAFF.

Notes on this clonotype: This may be a read error: a much more frequent sequence differs by one nucleotide. The rearrangement uses TRBV11-2 and TRBJ2-1; possibly TRBD1 or TRBD2 for D (5 bases each). The ends were cut back, 8 bases at V and 7 bases at J, with 18 bases in the middle. The germline V gene has CDR1 SGHAT and CDR2 FQNNGV. The CDR3 runs to 14 residues. The CDR3 spells CASGPSEGLNEQFF. For the CDR3, the DNA is TGTGCCAGCGGGCCGAGCGAGGGGTTGAATGAGCAGTTCTTC.

The V gene is TRBV7-9, the J gene TRBJ2-7; no reliable D call. Germline V gene data show CDR1 as SEHNR and CDR2 as FQNEAQ (reference sequence). V lost 5 bases, J lost 0 bases, and 17 bases lay in between. The CDR3 has 16 amino acids. CDR3 amino acids: CASSPSGRTYSYEQYF. The CDR3 DNA follows: TGTGCCAGCAGCCCCTCGGGCAGGACCTACTCCTACGAGCAGTACTTC.

For this clonotype: Compared with germline, one end of the junction differs, possibly owing to a read error. This sequence joins TRBV7-9 and TRBJ2-5; 8 bases are a match to TRBD1. Germline V lookup: CDR1 SEHNR, CDR2 FQNEAQ (reference sequence). This CDR3 has 15 residues. This CDR3 reads CASSPSSGGRETQYF. The CDR3 nucleotides read TGTGCTAGCAGCCCAAGTTCAGGGGGCAGGGAGACCCAGTACTTC.